This T cell receptor (beta chain) was identified during a study of blood T cell repertoires in COVID-19. The CDR3 is 13 amino acids. Germline V gives CDR1 SGHTA, CDR2 FQGTGA. Trimming removed 1 base from V and 9 bases from J, with 12 bases in between. Per the study methods: Amplification with reference gene primers provided the estimates of nucleated cell counts. Clones were sequenced by immunoSEQ multiplex PCR, and TCRdb holds only the in-frame ones, with some missing. V, J and clone size derive from that table, while D and trimming were established from the DNA sequence. The sample has around 250,000 clones, over 75% seen once. Participants were aged roughly 18 to 90 years, lived in 20 to 25 US areas, and enrolled virtually. Cohort 3 donors counted as recovered after two negative PCRs, clearance, or resolved symptoms.

The V and J genes are TRBV7-3 and TRBJ2-5; a weak D match, TRBD1 (6 bases). Sample: PBMCs or T cells enriched from blood (not recorded which). The receptor comes from a woman in her forties or fifties who had recovered from COVID-19. CDR3 coding DNA: TGTGCCAGCAGCTTAAACAGGGCCGGAGCCCAGTACTTC. It codes for CASSLNRAGAQYF.